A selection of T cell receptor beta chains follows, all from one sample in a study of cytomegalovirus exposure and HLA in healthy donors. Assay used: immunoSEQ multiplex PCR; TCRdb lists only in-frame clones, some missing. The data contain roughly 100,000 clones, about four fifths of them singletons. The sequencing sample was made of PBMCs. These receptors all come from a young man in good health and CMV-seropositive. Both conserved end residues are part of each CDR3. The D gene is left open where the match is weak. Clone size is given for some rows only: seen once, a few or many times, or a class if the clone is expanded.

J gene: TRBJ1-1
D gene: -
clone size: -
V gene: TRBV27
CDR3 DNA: TGTGCCAGCAGTTTATCCCACGACCGGGGAGCTTTCTTT
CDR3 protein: CASSLSHDRGAFF

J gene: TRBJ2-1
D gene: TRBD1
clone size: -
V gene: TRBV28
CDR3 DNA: TGTGCCAGCAGTTCCGGGACAGGGGGGTACAATGAGCAGTTCTTC
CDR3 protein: CASSSGTGGYNEQFF

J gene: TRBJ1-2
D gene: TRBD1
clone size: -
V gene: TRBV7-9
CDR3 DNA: TGTGCCAGCAGCTTTACAACAGGGGGAGGTTATGGCTACACCTTC
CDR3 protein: CASSFTTGGGYGYTF

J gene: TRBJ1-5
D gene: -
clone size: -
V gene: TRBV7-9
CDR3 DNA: TGTTCCAGCAGAACAGGCAATCAGCCCCAGCATTTT
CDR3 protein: CSSRTGNQPQHF

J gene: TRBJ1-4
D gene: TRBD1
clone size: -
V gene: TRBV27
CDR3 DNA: TGTGCCAGCAGTAAAGGACAGGGGGGGAATGAAAAACTGTTTTTT
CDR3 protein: CASSKGQGGNEKLFF

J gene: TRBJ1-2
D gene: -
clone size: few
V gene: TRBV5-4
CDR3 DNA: TGTGCCAGCAGCTCGGGAGAGGGCTACACCTTC
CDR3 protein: CASSSGEGYTF

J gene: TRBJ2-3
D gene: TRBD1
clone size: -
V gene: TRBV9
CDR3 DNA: TGTGCCAGCAGCGGCCGGACAGGGGGGTCTCTGGATACGCAGTATTTT
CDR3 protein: CASSGRTGGSLDTQYF

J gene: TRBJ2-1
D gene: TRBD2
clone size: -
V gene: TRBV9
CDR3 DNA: TGTGCCAGCAGCCCCCACTCGGGACTAGCGCCAAACAATGAGCAGTTCTTC
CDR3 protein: CASSPHSGLAPNNEQFF

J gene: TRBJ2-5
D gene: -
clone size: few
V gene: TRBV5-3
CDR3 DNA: TGTGCCAGAAGTCCAGACCCTAGGGGGGGGGCTCAAGAGACCCAGTACTTC
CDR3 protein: CARSPDPRGGAQETQYF

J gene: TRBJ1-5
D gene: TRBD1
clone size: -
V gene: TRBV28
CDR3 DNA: TGTGCCAGCAGTTTGGAGGGGGCCTACAATCAGCCCCAGCATTTT
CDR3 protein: CASSLEGAYNQPQHF

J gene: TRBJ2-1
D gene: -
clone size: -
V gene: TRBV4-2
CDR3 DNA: TGTGCCAGCAGCCAGCCCCGGAGCAGGGGTCACAATGAGCAGTTCTTC
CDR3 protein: CASSQPRSRGHNEQFF

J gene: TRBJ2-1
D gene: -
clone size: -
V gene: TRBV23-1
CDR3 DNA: TGCGCCAGCAGTGGGGAGTCTGGGGAGCAGTTCTTC
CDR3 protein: CASSGESGEQFF

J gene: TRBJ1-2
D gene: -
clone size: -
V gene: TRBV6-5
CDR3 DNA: TGTGCCAGCAGGACCAGGGATTTATATGGCTACACCTTC
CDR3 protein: CASRTRDLYGYTF

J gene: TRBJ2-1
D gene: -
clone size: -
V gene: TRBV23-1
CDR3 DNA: TGCGCCAGCAGTCTGGAGTGGACAGAGCAGTTCTTC
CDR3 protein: CASSLEWTEQFF

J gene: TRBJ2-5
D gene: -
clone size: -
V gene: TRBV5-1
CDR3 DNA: TGCGCCAGCAAGGAGGGGCAGGTGATGAGAGAGACCCAGTACTTC
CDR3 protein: CASKEGQVMRETQYF

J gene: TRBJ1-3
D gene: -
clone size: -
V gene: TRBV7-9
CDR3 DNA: TGTGCCAGCCGAAACAGCGGGGCGAATGCTGGAAACACCATATATTTT
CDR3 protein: CASRNSGANAGNTIYF

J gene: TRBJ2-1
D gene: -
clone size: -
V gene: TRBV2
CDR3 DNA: TGTGCCAGCAGTGATTACGGCAATGAGCAGTTCTTC
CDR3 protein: CASSDYGNEQFF

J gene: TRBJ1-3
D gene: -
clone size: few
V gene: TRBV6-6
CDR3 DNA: TGTCTCCCCGGGGGGACCATATATTTT
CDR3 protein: CLPGGTIYF

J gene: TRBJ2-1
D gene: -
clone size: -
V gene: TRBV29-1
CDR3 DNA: TGCAGCGTTGAAAGGGGTTTAGGGTACAATGAGCAGTTCTTC
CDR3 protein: CSVERGLGYNEQFF

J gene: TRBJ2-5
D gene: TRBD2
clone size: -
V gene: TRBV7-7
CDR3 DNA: TGTGCCAGCAGCACTAGCGGGGGAGGAGAAGAGACCCAGTACTTC
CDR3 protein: CASSTSGGGEETQYF

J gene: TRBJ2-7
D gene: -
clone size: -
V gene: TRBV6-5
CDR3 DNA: TGTGCCAGCAGTTACGCTCAGGCAACCTCCTACGAGCAGTACTTC
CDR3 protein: CASSYAQATSYEQYF

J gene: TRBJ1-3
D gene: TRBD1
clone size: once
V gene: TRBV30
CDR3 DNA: TGTGCCTGGAGTGATCGACAGGGGAACCCTGGAAACACCATATATTTT
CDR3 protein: CAWSDRQGNPGNTIYF

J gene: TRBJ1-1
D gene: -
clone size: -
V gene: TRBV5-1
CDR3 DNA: TGCGCCAGCAGCGAACAACAGAACACTGAAGCTTTCTTT
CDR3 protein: CASSEQQNTEAFF

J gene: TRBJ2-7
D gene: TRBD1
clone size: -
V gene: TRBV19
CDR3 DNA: TGTGCCAGTAGTATCCGACAGGGGGTTGGGTCCTACGAGCAGTACTTC
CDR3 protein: CASSIRQGVGSYEQYF

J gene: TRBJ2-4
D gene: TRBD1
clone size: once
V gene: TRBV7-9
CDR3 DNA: TGTGCCAGCAGCCCAACCGGGACAGGGGCCTTAGCCAAAAACATTCAGTACTTC
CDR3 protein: CASSPTGTGALAKNIQYF

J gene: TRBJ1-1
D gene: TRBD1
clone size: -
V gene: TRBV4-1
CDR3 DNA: TGCGCCAGCAGCCAAGCCCCTGGACAGGGGATGAACACTGAAGCTTTCTTT
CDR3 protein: CASSQAPGQGMNTEAFF

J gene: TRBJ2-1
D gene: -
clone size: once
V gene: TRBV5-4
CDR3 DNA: TGTGCCAGCAGCTTGGGCCCGGGAGTCGGCGATGAGCAGTTCTTC
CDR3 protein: CASSLGPGVGDEQFF